This T cell receptor (beta chain) was profiled in a study of T cells in Graves' hyperthyroidism and ophthalmopathy. Looking at the study overall: It was at initial diagnosis, before any treatment, that peripheral blood was collected. Study findings and constraints: Ophthalmopathy was predicted by the model a median of about 6.5 months ahead of onset.

On this clonotype itself: What it recognizes is unknown.

There were TCR beta CDR3 regions amplified from RNA transcripts. HTBI primers were the set used in a first-round RT-PCR of the TCR CDR3. TCRdb analysed the multiplex PCR reads with MiXCR anew, one entry per CDR3 protein. The sample contains a few hundred thousand distinct CDR3 sequences, under 25% of which appear only once. V lost 4 bases to trimming and J lost 0 bases, with 9 bases between them. This CDR3 has 14 amino acids. Germline-derived CDR1 and CDR2 are LNHDA and SQIVND (reference sequence). Calling Graves' hyperthyroidism stable meant ophthalmopathy did not progress within 18 months. Fresh 10 ml peripheral blood yielded PBMCs.

The sequencing input was blood. The receptor was derived from a man in his late teens or twenties with Graves' hyperthyroidism. The chain employs TRBV19 and TRBJ1-1; no clear D gene. CDR3 loop: CASSKGRMNTEAFF. The CDR3 DNA reads TGTGCCAGTAGTAAGGGCCGCATGAACACTGAAGCTTTCTTT.